Following are 19 T cell receptor beta chains from one sample sequenced in a study of CXCR3-negative and CXCR3-positive naive CD8 T cells (dated by TCRdb to between 2017 and 2020). General study outcomes and caveats: TRB CDR3s from CXCR3-positive naive cells showed higher hydrophobicity (lower Kidera factor 4), lower energy, and higher strength and volume indices than CXCR3-negative naive cells.

TCRdb records NextSeq 550 as the sequencer. The Human TCR Profiling Kit (MiLaboratory) was used to prepare UMI-labeled 5' RACE TRB cDNA libraries. Following reprocessing of the reads by TCRdb, the data hold one row per CDR3 protein sequence and no DNA is available. The data table for this sample lists about 92,000 distinct CDR3 sequences. Around 0.82% of the sample is held by the ten biggest clonotypes. These receptors' targets are unknown. Sequenced input: naive CXCR3+ CD8+ T cells from blood. According to the study, the label for this sample's cell subset or site signals: CD45RO-CCR7+CD27+CD95- naive CD8+ T cells expressing CXCR3 (TNR3+). The receptors originated from a human donor in good health. Some clones in this sample may be carry-over from other donors' samples.

The rearrangement uses TRBV6-6 and TRBJ2-2; TCRdb gives TRBD1 as the D gene, but with no DNA this cannot be confirmed. The germline V gene encodes CDR1 MNHNY and CDR2 SVGAGI (reference sequence). CDR3 length: 16 amino acids. This chain's CDR3 is CATLGGAGGYTGELFF.

V usage is TRBV1 and J usage is TRBJ1-6; TCRdb's D gene call, TRBD1, goes unchecked for lack of DNA. TRBV1 has pseudogene status. This CDR3 has 14 amino acids. CDR3: CTSSFGQISSPLHF.

V is TRBV28 and J is TRBJ1-4; TCRdb proposes TRBD1, but this gene call is untestable without DNA. The CDR3 sequence is 15 residues long. Germline V gene sequence: CDR1 MDHEN, CDR2 SYDVKM. The CDR3 region is CASSSRTPVGEKLFF.

The chain's CDR3 is CASSPGRGYTF. J is TRBJ1-2 and V is TRBV28; TCRdb lists TRBD1, though no DNA is available to test this call. Per the germline V gene, CDR1 is MDHEN and CDR2 is SYDVKM. The CDR3 contains 11 residues.

This chain connects TRBV6-6 to TRBJ2-2; TCRdb reports TRBD1, a call that lacks DNA to check it against. CDR3 length equals 14 residues. Germline CDR1 is MNHNY and CDR2 is SVGAGI (reference sequence). CDR3 protein: CASSPRGSTGELFF.

The chain combines TRBV25-1 with TRBJ2-1; no DNA is available, so the TRBD2 call from TCRdb remains unchecked. Germline-derived CDR1 and CDR2 are MGHDK and SYGVNS. This CDR3 spans 15 amino acids. CDR3 protein: CASSEPGLAGREQFF.

The V call is TRBV7-8, the J call TRBJ2-3; TCRdb's D gene call, TRBD2, goes unchecked for lack of DNA. CDR3 length equals 16 residues. CDR1 is SGHVS and CDR2 is FQNEAQ in the germline V gene. CDR3 sequence: CASSTSGAGFTDTQYF.

This chain uses TRBV12-3 or TRBV12-4 with TRBJ1-1; TCRdb selects TRBD1, and the lack of DNA leaves this call unchecked. The CDR3 consists of 14 residues. CDR3 sequence reads: CASSGVQGSTEAFF.

V is TRBV12-3 or TRBV12-4 and J is TRBJ1-5; with no DNA, the TCRdb D assignment of TRBD1 cannot be verified. This CDR3 spans 14 amino acids. CDR3 sequence: CASSKGGSNQPQHF.

The chain recombines TRBV20-1 with TRBJ1-2. The CDR3 runs to 11 residues. Germline V lookup: CDR1 DFQATT, CDR2 SNEGSKA (reference sequence). CDR3 loop: CSVRDFYGYTF.

The chain couples TRBV28 to TRBJ2-3; the D call of TRBD1 rests on TCRdb alone, since no DNA is present to check it. The CDR3 has 13 residues. Germline CDR1 is MDHEN and CDR2 is SYDVKM. This CDR3 reads CASSAHGADTQYF.

The gene calls are TRBV28 and TRBJ2-1; TCRdb's D gene call, TRBD1, goes unchecked for lack of DNA. This CDR3 contains 14 residues. In germline, CDR1 is MDHEN, CDR2 SYDVKM. CDR3 sequence: CASSFPGRPNEQFF.

This rearrangement joins TRBV4-1 to TRBJ2-3; the D call of TRBD2 rests on TCRdb alone, since no DNA is present to check it. Germline lookup yields CDR1 MGHRA and CDR2 YSYEKL. The CDR3 is 16 residues long. The CDR3 reads CASSQAGGGAADTQYF.

The chain uses TRBV29-1 and TRBJ1-1; TCRdb proposes TRBD1, but this gene call is untestable without DNA. The CDR3 covers 12 residues. Germline V gives CDR1 SQVTM, CDR2 ANQGSEA. CDR3: CSVPGPGFEAFF.

The rearrangement joins TRBV5-1 to TRBJ2-3; TCRdb lists TRBD1, though no DNA is available to test this call. The V gene's germline CDR1 is SGHRS and CDR2 YFSETQ. The CDR3 extends over 16 amino acids. The CDR3 sequence is CASSPGGGGLEDTQYF.

The CDR3 is CSARPGPKNIQYF. The chain couples TRBV29-1 to TRBJ2-4; TCRdb calls TRBD1, which cannot be checked without DNA. This CDR3 has 13 residues. Germline CDR1 reads SQVTM; CDR2 reads ANQGSEA.

This chain links TRBV12-2 with TRBJ1-2; lacking DNA, the TRBD1 call made by TCRdb goes unchecked. TRBV12-2 is annotated as a pseudogene. CDR3 length: 17 amino acids. CDR3 amino acids: CASRFSPGPPGICGYTF.

The genes are TRBV7-6 and TRBJ1-3. Germline-derived CDR1 and CDR2 are SGHVS and FNYEAQ. There are 15 residues in the CDR3. CDR3: CASSLEPSSGNTIYF.

The chain combines TRBV28 with TRBJ2-7. Germline V lookup: CDR1 MDHEN, CDR2 SYDVKM. This CDR3 is built from 12 residues. The chain's CDR3 is CTSSLTSYEQYF.